This is a list of T cell receptor beta chains from one sample in a study of cytomegalovirus exposure and HLA in healthy donors. Method: immunoSEQ multiplex PCR; TCRdb's copy keeps in-frame clones and lacks some. The table lists about 110,000 clones, about 85% of them singletons. Source material: PBMCs. The receptors shown here come from a woman aged 18-35 years in good health and CMV-seronegative. The CDR3 runs from the conserved cysteine through the conserved F or W. D genes are given only for firm matches. The listing skips clone size in some rows; elsewhere it reads once, few, many or a size class.

j_gene,d_gene,abundance,v_gene,CDR3nt,CDR3aa
TRBJ1-2,TRBD1,-,TRBV5-1,TGCGCCAGCAGTTCGACAGGGTTATATGGCTACACCTTC,CASSSTGLYGYTF
TRBJ2-1,TRBD2,-,TRBV5-1,TGCGCCAGCAGCTTGGTGCTAGCGGACTACAATGAGCAGTTCTTC,CASSLVLADYNEQFF
TRBJ2-1,TRBD2,-,TRBV5-1,TGCGCCAGCAGCCCGCGGGAAGCGGGGGGGCCCGATGAGCAGTTCTTC,CASSPREAGGPDEQFF
TRBJ1-3,-,-,TRBV6-1,TGTGCCAGCAGTGAAGTCTCAGGGTCCGGAAACACCATATATTTT,CASSEVSGSGNTIYF
TRBJ2-3,-,once,TRBV5-1,TGCGCCAGCAGCTCCGACGCGGCGACAGATACGCAGTATTTT,CASSSDAATDTQYF
TRBJ1-1,-,-,TRBV5-1,TGCGCCAGCAGCCCCGAGGGGAGGACGAACACTGAAGCTTTCTTT,CASSPEGRTNTEAFF
TRBJ1-5,-,-,TRBV6-5,TGTGCCAGCAGTCCGACCTCGGGGGAGAATCAGCCCCAGCATTTT,CASSPTSGENQPQHF
TRBJ1-4,-,-,TRBV25-1,TGTGCCAGCAGTGAATTGGAGGCAGGTTCCAATGAAAAACTGTTTTTT,CASSELEAGSNEKLFF
TRBJ1-1,-,once,TRBV6-5,TGTGCCAGCAGTTTCACAGGGTCCACTGAAGCTTTCTTT,CASSFTGSTEAFF
TRBJ2-2,-,-,TRBV10-1,TGCGCCAGCAGTGAGAGACACCCGACCGGGGAGCTGTTTTTT,CASSERHPTGELFF
TRBJ2-3,-,-,TRBV7-3,TGTGCCAGCAGCTCCGTATCTAGCACAGATACGCAGTATTTT,CASSSVSSTDTQYF
TRBJ2-6,-,-,TRBV30,TGTGCCTGCAGGGAAGCTCCTGGGGCCAACGTCCTGACTTTC,CACREAPGANVLTF
TRBJ2-7,TRBD2,-,TRBV2,TGTGCCAGCAGCTGGACTAGCGGACAACCCTACGAGCAGTACTTC,CASSWTSGQPYEQYF
TRBJ2-7,-,-,TRBV28,TGTGCCAGCAGTTTACGGACTCCCTACGAGCAGTACTTC,CASSLRTPYEQYF
TRBJ2-5,TRBD1,-,TRBV29-1,TGCAGCGTTGTGGGCAGGGGGCAAGAGAGCCAGTACTTC,CSVVGRGQESQYF
TRBJ2-2,-,-,TRBV18,TGTGCCAGCTCACCTCCTAAGAGTACCGGGGAGCTGTTTTTT,CASSPPKSTGELFF
TRBJ1-2,-,-,TRBV7-8,TGTGCCAGCAGCCTGGCCCAGGGGCCAAACTATGGCTACACCTTC,CASSLAQGPNYGYTF
TRBJ1-2,-,once,TRBV10-3,TGTGCCATCAGTGATGTGGCGGGGACTAACTATGGCTACACCTTC,CAISDVAGTNYGYTF
TRBJ2-5,-,-,TRBV2,TGTGCCAGCAGTGCTGGGGCTGGGGGGGAGACCCAGTACTTC,CASSAGAGGETQYF
TRBJ1-1,-,-,TRBV10-3,TGTGCCATCAGTGAGCCGGGGGGCACTGAAGCTTTCTTT,CAISEPGGTEAFF
TRBJ2-3,-,-,TRBV4-1,TGCGCCAGCAGCCAATCTAGCACAGATACGCAGTATTTT,CASSQSSTDTQYF
TRBJ1-5,TRBD1,-,TRBV9,TGTGCCAGCAGCGTAGATGGAGGGGGCGGTCAGCCCCAGCATTTT,CASSVDGGGGQPQHF
TRBJ2-5,TRBD1,-,TRBV28,TGTGCCAGCAGTTTAGGCGGGACAGGGGAGACCCAGTACTTC,CASSLGGTGETQYF
TRBJ2-1,-,-,TRBV7-8,TGTGCCAGCAGCTTCCGCGGGCAGCAGCAGTTCTTC,CASSFRGQQQFF
TRBJ2-7,TRBD1,-,TRBV5-1,TGCGCCAGCAGCTCCTGGACAGGGTACGACTACGAGCAGTACTTC,CASSSWTGYDYEQYF
TRBJ2-2,-,medium-sized,TRBV5-5,TGTGCCAGCAGCTCGAAAAGCACAGGGAACACCGGGGAGCTGTTTTTT,CASSSKSTGNTGELFF
TRBJ2-7,-,few,TRBV5-1,TGCGCCAGCAGCTTGGGGGACGGCGGGACCATCTTTGAGCAGTACTTC,CASSLGDGGTIFEQYF
TRBJ2-1,TRBD2,-,TRBV5-4,TGTGCCAGTTCGCAGTCGCGGGGGGGCAATGAGCAGTTCTTC,CASSQSRGGNEQFF
TRBJ2-3,-,-,TRBV27,TGTGCCAGCGGCAGGGCAGACACAGATACGCAGTATTTT,CASGRADTDTQYF
TRBJ1-2,TRBD1,-,TRBV18,TGTGCCAGCTCACCAGTTTTAGGACAGGGAAGTAATGGCTACACCTTC,CASSPVLGQGSNGYTF
TRBJ2-1,TRBD2,-,TRBV5-1,TGCGCCAGCAGCCAGACTAGCGGGGGGTACAATGAGCAGTTCTTC,CASSQTSGGYNEQFF
TRBJ1-1,TRBD1,-,TRBV19,TGTGCCAGTAGTCTAGTGGACAGGGGAGCCACTGAAGCTTTCTTT,CASSLVDRGATEAFF
TRBJ2-3,-,-,TRBV9,TGTGCCAGCAGCCCCGTGAGCACAGATACGCAGTATTTT,CASSPVSTDTQYF
TRBJ2-2,TRBD2,-,TRBV7-8,TGTGCCAGCAGAGAACTAGCGGCCACCGGGGAGCTGTTTTTT,CASRELAATGELFF
TRBJ1-2,TRBD1,-,TRBV5-6,TGTGCCAGCAGCTTTCGGGACAGGGGGCGCGGCGGCTACACCTTC,CASSFRDRGRGGYTF
TRBJ2-3,TRBD2,few,TRBV12-5,TGTGCTAGTGGTTTGGGGACTAGCGTAGCAGATACGCAGTATTTT,CASGLGTSVADTQYF
TRBJ2-5,TRBD2,once,TRBV4-1,TGCGCCAGCAGCCAAGGGATAGCGGGGGGCCAGGAGACCCAGTACTTC,CASSQGIAGGQETQYF
TRBJ1-2,-,-,TRBV9,TGTGCCAGCAGCGAGAGCGGGACTACCTATGGCTACACCTTC,CASSESGTTYGYTF
TRBJ1-1,-,-,TRBV9,TGTGCCAGCAGCGTAGGGATACAAGGCCAGGCTAAAGCTTTCTTT,CASSVGIQGQAKAFF
TRBJ2-2,-,-,TRBV5-6,TGTGCCAGCAGCTCAGACTACGGGGAGCTGTTTTTT,CASSSDYGELFF
TRBJ1-5,TRBD1,many,TRBV19,TGTGCCAGTAGTATTAAATCGACAGGGAGCAATCAGCCCCAGCATTTT,CASSIKSTGSNQPQHF
TRBJ2-3,-,-,TRBV6-1,TGTGCCGCCCGACAGCATTCCACAGATACGCAGTATTTT,CAARQHSTDTQYF
TRBJ1-1,-,once,TRBV2,TGTGCCAGCAGTGTGGGGGGAGGGACTGAAGCTTTCTTT,CASSVGGGTEAFF
TRBJ2-7,TRBD2,-,TRBV14,TGTGCCAGCAGCCAAGTAGCGGGGGTCTACGAGCAGTACTTC,CASSQVAGVYEQYF
TRBJ1-1,TRBD1,-,TRBV6-5,TGTGCCAGCAGTTCCGATCGGACAGGGTCTGAAGCTTTCTTT,CASSSDRTGSEAFF
TRBJ1-1,TRBD1,-,TRBV27,TGTGCCAGCAAAAGGACAGGGACCGAAGCTTTCTTT,CASKRTGTEAFF
TRBJ1-4,-,-,TRBV6-5,TGTGCCAGCAGTCGGACTGTCGCAACTAATGAAAAACTGTTTTTT,CASSRTVATNEKLFF
TRBJ1-1,TRBD1,-,TRBV5-1,TGCGCCAGCAGCGAAGGACAGGGGGGGAACACTGAAGCTTTCTTT,CASSEGQGGNTEAFF
TRBJ2-7,-,-,TRBV11-2,TGTGCCAGCAGCTTAGCTCCCCAGTACGAGCAGTACTTC,CASSLAPQYEQYF
TRBJ2-5,-,-,TRBV25-1,TGTGCCAGCAGTGAACCCGGGCAGGGAGAGACCCAGTACTTC,CASSEPGQGETQYF
TRBJ2-6,-,-,TRBV29-1,TGCAGCGTTGCATCGGGAGCTGGGGCCAACGTCCTGACTTTC,CSVASGAGANVLTF
TRBJ1-2,-,-,TRBV9,TGTGCCAGCAGCGTAGGCGTGGACTATGGCTACACCTTC,CASSVGVDYGYTF
TRBJ1-1,TRBD1,-,TRBV7-9,TGTGCCAGCAGCGACGGGACAGGGGTCACTGAAGCTTTCTTT,CASSDGTGVTEAFF
TRBJ1-5,-,-,TRBV9,TGTGCCAGCAGCGTAGCGTGTTCGACAACTTGCGAGGGATCCAGCAATCAGCCCCAGCATTTT,CASSVACSTTCEGSSNQPQHF
TRBJ1-4,-,-,TRBV18,TGTGCCAGCTCAGCCAACAGGGAGTATAATGAAAAACTGTTTTTT,CASSANREYNEKLFF
TRBJ1-2,-,-,TRBV7-9,TGTGCCAGCAGCTCCACGACAGGATTCTATGGCTACACCTTC,CASSSTTGFYGYTF
TRBJ1-3,-,-,TRBV2,TGTGCCAGCAGGGGCACATACTTGAGCTCTGGAAACACCATATATTTT,CASRGTYLSSGNTIYF
TRBJ1-6,-,few,TRBV4-1,TGCGCCAGCAGCTCGGACAGAAATTCACCCCTCCACTTT,CASSSDRNSPLHF
TRBJ2-6,TRBD2,-,TRBV11-2,TGTGCCAGCAGCTTAGATCCCGGGGGGGTAGGGTCTGGGGCCAACGTCCTGACTTTC,CASSLDPGGVGSGANVLTF
TRBJ2-1,TRBD1,-,TRBV13,TGTGCCAGCAGCTCGCAGGGGGCGATGGGCAATGAGCAGTTCTTC,CASSSQGAMGNEQFF